The 16 T cell receptor beta chains in this list originate from one sample, sequenced in a study of T cells of healthy individuals. One entry per CDR3 protein, called by TCRdb with MiXCR from the 5' RACE reads. Of approximately 58,000 distinct CDR3 sequences listed, over 12% are singletons. The receptors here all came from a human donor in good health.

This chain links TRBV20-1 with TRBJ2-6, with D unresolved. The length of the CDR3 is 13 residues. Germline V gives CDR1 DFQATT, CDR2 SNEGSKA (reference sequence). V gave up 6 bases and J gave up 4 bases, with 10 bases separating them. Here the CDR3 reads CSAPSVGANVLTF. The CDR3 nucleotides read TGCAGTGCCCCCAGTGTCGGGGCCAACGTCCTGACTTTC.

The chain combines TRBV24-1 with TRBJ2-4, with 7 nucleotides matching TRBD1. This CDR3 has 16 residues. Losses at the gene ends were 2 bases for V and 5 bases for J; bases not matched to a gene: 8. CDR1 is KGHDR, CDR2 SFDVKD, per germline. CDR3 DNA sequence: TGTGCCACCAGTGATTCGATGACAGGGCGGCAAAACATTCAGTACTTC. Encoded protein: CATSDSMTGRQNIQYF.

In this sample, this clonotype turned up many times. The chain joins TRBV4-2 to TRBJ2-3, with 9 bases aligning to TRBD2. The CDR3 contains 18 residues. In germline, CDR1 is LGHNA, CDR2 YNFKEQ. The J segment lost 5 bases and the V segment lost 4 bases, leaving 16 bases of the junction unmatched. In DNA, the CDR3 is TGTGCCAGCAGCCCGACTTTTCGGCGGGGGGGCCAGGGAGATACGCAGTATTTT. It encodes CASSPTFRRGGQGDTQYF.

This clonotype has ten or more counts. The chain links TRBV12-3 or TRBV12-4 to TRBJ1-5; perhaps TRBD1 as D (6 bases). CDR3 size: 18 residues. The V end lost 5 bases, the J end lost 0 bases, and 20 bases lay between the germline ends. The CDR3 protein is CASSPDVGGRISNQPQHF. The CDR3 DNA reads as TGTGCCAGCAGTCCGGATGTCGGGGGCCGGATTAGCAATCAGCCCCAGCATTTT.

This clonotype occurred a few times. This chain links TRBV12-3 or TRBV12-4 with TRBJ2-1; a weak D match, TRBD2 (5 bases). V was trimmed by 4 bases and J by 8 bases, leaving 15 bases between them. This CDR3 contains 14 residues. The CDR3: CASSSRPGSDEQFF. CDR3 bases: TGTGCCAGCAGTTCCCGCCCGGGAAGCGATGAGCAGTTCTTC.

This clonotype was seen at least ten times. The chain joins TRBV5-1 to TRBJ1-4; D may be TRBD1 (6 bases). V gave up 4 bases and J gave up 8 bases, with 18 bases separating them. The CDR3 sequence is 15 residues long. Germline V gives CDR1 SGHRS, CDR2 YFSETQ. The CDR3 loop reads CASSPGGGQGEKLFF. The CDR3 DNA is TGCGCCAGCAGCCCGGGGGGGGGACAAGGAGAAAAACTGTTTTTT.

This clonotype was detected many times. V usage is TRBV5-4 and J usage is TRBJ2-5; D may be TRBD1 (7 bases). With 4 bases removed from V and 5 bases from J, the gap between germline ends came to 24 bases. The CDR3 totals 17 residues. Germline CDR1 SGHNT, CDR2 YYREEE (reference sequence). CDR3 amino acids: CASSHDREALLWETQYF. CDR3 nucleotides: TGTGCCAGCAGCCACGACAGGGAGGCCTTACTATGGGAGACCCAGTACTTC.

This clonotype has just a few counts. The chain is built from TRBV9 and TRBJ2-2, with 8 bases identical to TRBD2. In germline, CDR1 is SGDLS, CDR2 YYNGEE. V trimming: 1 base; J trimming: 1 base; junction bases outside the gene matches: 6. The CDR3 totals 17 residues. As DNA, the CDR3 is TGTGCCAGCAGCGTAAGCTTCGGGGGGGAGAACACCGGGGAGCTGTTTTTT. This encodes CASSVSFGGENTGELFF.

This clonotype was seen at least ten times. V usage is TRBV4-1 and J usage is TRBJ2-1, with D perhaps TRBD1 or TRBD2 (7 bases each). The CDR3 extends over 15 amino acids. Between the trimmed V and J ends, which lost 0 bases and 8 bases, there was a span of 14 bases. Germline V gives CDR1 MGHRA, CDR2 YSYEKL. CDR3 DNA: TGCGCCAGCAGCCAAGATAGCCCAGGGGGGGATGAGCAGTTCTTC. As protein: CASSQDSPGGDEQFF.

This clonotype came up many times. The chain uses TRBV29-1 and TRBJ1-1, with a possible D match to TRBD1 (5 bases). Trimming took off 2 bases at V and 2 bases at J, with 9 bases between the two ends. Germline values: CDR1 SQVTM, CDR2 ANQGSEA. The CDR3 has 13 residues. This chain's CDR3 is CSVERQGNTEAFF. DNA of the CDR3: TGCAGCGTTGAAAGGCAGGGCAACACTGAAGCTTTCTTT.

A remark on this clonotype: The conserved phenylalanine or tryptophan is not found at the CDR3 terminus, so this likely reflects a read error. The chain employs TRBV6-6 and TRBJ1-1; weak D call: TRBD1 (6 bases). Germline CDR1 reads MNHNY; CDR2 reads SVGAGI (reference sequence). This CDR3 comprises 13 residues. V lost 5 bases and J 5 bases, leaving 12 bases between the germline ends. The CDR3 loop is CASSGQSGTEAFY. The CDR3 DNA sequence: TGTGCCAGCAGTGGACAGTCAGGGACTGAAGCTTTCTAT.

V and J are TRBV12-3 or TRBV12-4 and TRBJ1-1, with 8 bases that match TRBD1. The CDR3 spans 13 residues. V shed 6 bases, J shed 12 bases, and the junction held 12 bases outside the gene matches. The CDR3 DNA sequence: TGTGCCAGCAGCCGCGCCGAGGGACAGGTAACTTTCTTT. Translating it yields CASSRAEGQVTFF.

The rearrangement uses TRBV4-1 and TRBJ2-3; TRBD2 matches at 11 bases. The CDR3 is 17 residues long. Germline V lookup: CDR1 MGHRA, CDR2 YSYEKL. The J segment lost 0 bases and the V segment lost 2 bases, leaving 4 bases of the junction unmatched. CDR3 bases: TGCGCCAGCAGCCAATCTAGCGGGGGGACTAGCACAGATACGCAGTATTTT. Encoded protein: CASSQSSGGTSTDTQYF.

There are many counts of this clonotype. V usage is TRBV27 and J usage is TRBJ1-4; 9 nucleotides line up with TRBD1. J gave up 2 bases and V 5 bases, and 3 bases lay outside the gene matches. Germline assignment: CDR1 MNHEY and CDR2 SMNVEV (reference sequence). The CDR3 contains 15 residues. The CDR3 DNA reads as TGTGCCAGCAGTCCGACAGGGGGGACTAATGAAAAACTGTTTTTT. Its protein is CASSPTGGTNEKLFF.

There are many counts of this clonotype. This rearrangement joins TRBV6-2 or TRBV6-3 to TRBJ2-3; 9 bases align to TRBD2. The V gene's germline CDR1 is MNHEY and CDR2 SVGEGT. The CDR3 is made up of 18 amino acids. V gave up 0 bases and J gave up 4 bases; unmatched junction bases: 11. CDR3 in DNA: TGTGCCAGCAGTTACTCGACGGGACTAGCAAGACGGGCAGATACGCAGTATTTT. It codes for CASSYSTGLARRADTQYF.

This clonotype was detected ten times or more. The rearrangement links TRBV12-3 or TRBV12-4 to TRBJ1-2; D is ambiguous. This CDR3 region has 13 residues. V was trimmed by 0 bases and J by 3 bases, leaving 5 bases between them. CDR3 sequence reads: CASSLAQYYGYTF. CDR3 nucleotide sequence: TGTGCCAGCAGTTTAGCACAATACTATGGCTACACCTTC.